A single sample gave rise to the 8 T cell receptor beta chains below, sequenced in a study of cytomegalovirus exposure and HLA in healthy donors (dated by TCRdb to 2016 to 2017). Library generation was performed with the immunoSEQ multiplex PCR assay. TCRdb mirrors the immuneACCESS table, restricted to in-frame sequences. Some clones are absent from its copies; in checked studies, under half trace to an unresolved V gene, and the reason for the others is unknown. A total of 90,000 to 150,000 clones appear in this sample, roughly 90% of them only once. The ten most abundant clones make up about 6.9% of the sample. Sample: PBMCs. These receptors all stem from a woman under 30 in good health and CMV-seropositive.

Written as DNA, the CDR3 is TGTGCCAGTAGTACGGGGAGCGGTGAAAAACTGTTTTTT. It encodes CASSTGSGEKLFF. V and J are TRBV19 and TRBJ1-4; D remains ambiguous. Germline CDR1 reads LNHDA; CDR2 reads SQIVND (reference sequence). The CDR3 is 13 amino acids. Trimming removed 4 bases at V and 7 bases at J, with 10 bases between.

J is TRBJ2-7 and V is TRBV29-1; 7 bases are a match to TRBD1. The CDR3 sequence is 13 residues long. Germline V gene data show CDR1 as SQVTM and CDR2 as ANQGSEA. Germline trimming cut 3 bases from V and 1 base from J; bases unmatched to any gene: 3. This CDR3 is CSVETGLSYEQYF. The CDR3 DNA sequence: TGCAGCGTTGAGACAGGGCTATCCTACGAGCAGTACTTC.

The genes are TRBV7-8 and TRBJ1-2, with D uncertain. The CDR3 extends over 15 amino acids. Germline CDR1 and CDR2: SGHVS and FQNEAQ. Trimming stripped 7 bases from V and 0 bases from J, with 15 bases between. CDR3 sequence (DNA): TGTGCCAGCACCGTAAGACTGGAAGCTAACTATGGCTACACCTTC. It codes for CASTVRLEANYGYTF.

The rearrangement uses TRBV7-6 and TRBJ2-2; D not resolved. This CDR3 has 16 amino acids. From germline, CDR1 is SGHVS and CDR2 FNYEAQ. V shed 1 base and J shed 0 bases, with 9 bases lying between them. The CDR3 reads CASSLGSTTNTGELFF. The DNA of the CDR3 is TGTGCCAGCAGCTTAGGGAGCACCACGAACACCGGGGAGCTGTTTTTT. The full variable domain, with the rest looked up from reference TRBV7-6 and TRBJ2-2, is GAGVSQSPRYKVTKRGQDVALRCDPISGHVSLYWYRQALGQGPEFLTYFNYEAQQDKSGLPNDRFSAERPEGSISTLTIQRTEQRDSAMYRCASSLGSTTNTGELFFGEGSRLTVL.

In this sample, this clone turned up a few times. This chain connects TRBV2 to TRBJ2-7; maybe TRBD2 (5 bases). The length of the CDR3 is 15 residues. Germline loops: CDR1 SNHLY, CDR2 FYNNEI. Trimming removed 3 bases from V and 0 bases from J, with 12 bases in between. The CDR3 loop is CASSDPTTSSYEQYF. The CDR3 DNA follows: TGTGCCAGCAGTGATCCGACTACAAGCTCCTACGAGCAGTACTTC.

The chain employs TRBV6-5 and TRBJ2-2, with a possible D match to TRBD2 (6 bases). Germline CDR1 reads MNHEY; CDR2 reads SVGAGI. Trimming cost V 5 bases and J 0 bases, with 10 bases left between them. This CDR3 contains 15 residues. The CDR3 nucleotides read TGTGCCAGCAGTCCGGGGGTCGCGAACACCGGGGAGCTGTTTTTT. It translates to CASSPGVANTGELFF.

This chain connects TRBV6-5 to TRBJ1-1; 7 bases are a match to TRBD1. The germline V gene has CDR1 MNHEY and CDR2 SVGAGI. CDR3 length: 14 amino acids. J lost 0 bases, V lost 6 bases, and 4 bases had no gene match. CDR3 region: CASRGDSLNTEAFF. Written as DNA, the CDR3 is TGTGCCAGCAGGGGGGACAGCTTGAACACTGAAGCTTTCTTT.

This chain connects TRBV10-3 to TRBJ2-5; no clear D gene. The CDR3 is 15 amino acids. Germline CDR1 ENHRY, CDR2 SYGVKD. V was shortened by 2 bases and J by 7 bases, with 17 bases between the two germline ends. CDR3 sequence (DNA): TGTGCCATCAGTGAGGAAACCAGATCTACGGGGACCCAGTACTTC. It yields the protein CAISEETRSTGTQYF.